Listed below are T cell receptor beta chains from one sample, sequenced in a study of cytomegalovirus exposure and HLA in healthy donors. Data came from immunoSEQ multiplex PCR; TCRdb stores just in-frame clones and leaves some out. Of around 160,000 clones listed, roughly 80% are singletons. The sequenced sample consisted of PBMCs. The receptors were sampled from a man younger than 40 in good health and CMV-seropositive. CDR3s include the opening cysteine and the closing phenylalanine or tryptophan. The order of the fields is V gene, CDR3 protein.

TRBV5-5,CASSATRGAYEQYF
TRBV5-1,CASSWEPGQDYGYTF
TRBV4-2,CASSPVTGGPYEQYF
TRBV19,CASSDRDRGSYEQYF
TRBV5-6,CASSLLPSGQEEQFF
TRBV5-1,CASSLPTGTSAFF
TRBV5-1,CASSDQDRAHGYTF
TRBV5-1,CASSLGAEPYNEQFF
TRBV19,CASSIANGGYEQYF
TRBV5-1,CASSLGPRGENIQYF
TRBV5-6,CASSLELAANEQFF
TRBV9,CASSPTGQEQETQYF
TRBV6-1,CASSQDRATSGRREAFF
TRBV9,CASSVLPTSGGYEQYF
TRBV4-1,CASSQDPTRTGLSEQYF
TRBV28,CASSLYPSGAYEQFF
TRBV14,CASSQTGTLYNEQFF
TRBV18,CASSRDREADEQFF
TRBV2,CASGKGKTLAKNIQYF
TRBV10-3,CAITPDRTYGYTF
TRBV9,CASSRQGGYNEQFF
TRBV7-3,CASSTSPGYGYTF
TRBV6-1,CASSPTGSEQYF
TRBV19,CASSMGTPFGEQYF
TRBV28,CASIAGDLQETQYF
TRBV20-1,CSVTDGGTIYF
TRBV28,CAGRGPYNEQYF
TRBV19,CASRSLGQAEKLFF
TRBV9,CASSVNSNEQFF
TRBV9,CASSVAYTGADGYTF
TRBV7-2,CASSSRGHYEQYF
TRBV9,CAGAASNTGELFF
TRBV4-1,CASSSVYYSNQPQHF
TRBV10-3,CAIRKGLVGPSGTYEQYF
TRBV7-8,CASSLVGQGNEKLFF
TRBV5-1,CASSRGITTNEKLFF
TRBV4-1,CASSQDTASGSYNEQFF
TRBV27,CASSHRAGSAPYSNQPQHF
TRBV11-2,CASSFQAGNTIYF
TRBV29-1,CSVEERGRILGGYTF
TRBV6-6,CASSEGDRSYTF
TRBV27,CASSLSVRQGRGTIYF
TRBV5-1,CASSLAGTGNTGELFF
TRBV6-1,CASSEVAGYNEQFF
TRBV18,CASSAGSQPYEQYF
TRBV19,CASNGQGLNEQFF
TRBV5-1,CASSLGGGDNQPQHF